The 13 T cell receptor beta chains below come from one sample, sequenced in a study of OX40 agonist ivuxolimab in advanced cancers. Assay: immunoSEQ multiplex PCR; the TCRdb copy retains only in-frame clones and omits some. The sample yields 40,000 to 60,000 clones, 75% to 90% seen once. The material was CD4+ or CD8+ T cells sorted from blood, obtained in a trial of the OX40 agonist ivuxolimab. These receptors were taken from an adult with an advanced solid tumor such as melanoma, head and neck, liver or kidney cancer.

The chain has TRBV2 and TRBJ2-1, with 8 bases identical to TRBD1. The CDR3 sequence is 15 residues long. Losses at the gene ends were 6 bases for V and 3 bases for J; bases not matched to a gene: 7. Germline V CDR1 and CDR2: SNHLY, FYNNEI. The CDR3 is CASRLGQGGYNEQFF. In nucleotides, the CDR3 is TGTGCCAGCAGGCTTGGACAGGGAGGCTACAATGAGCAGTTCTTC.

V and J are TRBV19 and TRBJ2-3; possible D gene TRBD2, 6 bases. The CDR3 contains 14 residues. The V end was cut by 10 bases, the J end by 2 bases, with 16 bases between. In germline, CDR1 is LNHDA, CDR2 SQIVND (reference sequence). The CDR3 region is CATHSGAPTDTQYF. In DNA, the CDR3 is TGTGCCACCCATAGCGGAGCCCCCACAGATACGCAGTATTTT.

The rearrangement uses TRBV25-1 and TRBJ2-5, with D possibly being TRBD1 (5 bases). CDR1 MGHDK and CDR2 SYGVNS come from the germline V gene. The V gene lost 1 base and the J gene lost 5 bases, with 11 bases spanning the gap. The CDR3 runs 14 residues. CDR3 protein: CASSEWGRKETQYF. The CDR3 region has the DNA TGTGCCAGCAGTGAATGGGGCAGAAAGGAGACCCAGTACTTC.

The chain employs TRBV30 and TRBJ2-5; TRBD2 agrees at 8 bases. CDR3 length: 11 residues. V shed 5 bases and J 5 bases; nucleotides not matched to a gene: 1. From germline, CDR1 is GTSNPN and CDR2 SVGIG (reference sequence). CDR3 nucleotide sequence: TGTGCCTGGGGCGGGGGGGAGACCCAGTACTTC. As protein: CAWGGGETQYF. Complete variable domain (other parts from reference TRBV30 and TRBJ2-5): SQTIHQWPATLVQPVGSPLSLECTVEGTSNPNLYWYRQAAGRGLQLLFYSVGIGQISSEVPQNLSASRPQDRQFILSSKKLLLSDSGFYLCAWGGGETQYFGPGTRLLVL.

The rearrangement joins TRBV5-5 to TRBJ2-5; TRBD1 might be the D (6 bases). Germline CDR1 SGHKS, CDR2 YYEKEE (reference sequence). CDR3 length equals 14 residues. V was shortened by 4 bases and J by 5 bases, with 15 bases between the two germline ends. CDR3 sequence: CASSTLQGRETQYF. For the CDR3, the DNA is TGTGCCAGCAGCACTCTACAGGGCCGGGAGACCCAGTACTTC.

The genes are TRBV7-6 and TRBJ2-1; no definite D call. Per the germline V gene, CDR1 is SGHVS and CDR2 is FNYEAQ. The germline V and J ends were trimmed by 2 bases and 6 bases, with 17 bases remaining between them. The CDR3 sequence is 16 residues long. In DNA form, the CDR3 reads TGTGCCAGCAGCTTAATGGGGATACAAAACCCCAATGAGCAGTTCTTC. Amino acid sequence: CASSLMGIQNPNEQFF.

By sample fraction, this clone is medium-sized. The genes are TRBV5-6 and TRBJ2-1; D is perhaps TRBD1 or TRBD2 (6 bases each). CDR1 and CDR2 from the germline V gene are SGHDT and YYEEEE. The V end lost 4 bases, the J end lost 6 bases, and 14 bases lay between the germline ends. The CDR3 contains 14 residues. CDR3 sequence reads: CASSRGTLSNEQFF. The CDR3 DNA follows: TGTGCCAGCAGCCGGGGGACACTATCCAATGAGCAGTTCTTC.

This chain links TRBV6-5 with TRBJ1-2; TRBD1 might be the D (6 bases). CDR1 is MNHEY and CDR2 is SVGAGI in the germline V gene. The CDR3 has 15 amino acids. The V and J ends lost 2 bases and 8 bases respectively, with 18 bases between them. CDR3: CASSYSLRGARGYTF. CDR3 coding DNA: TGTGCCAGCAGTTACAGCCTTCGGGGGGCTAGGGGCTACACCTTC.

The chain uses TRBV28 and TRBJ1-2; 8 nucleotides align to TRBD1. This CDR3 is 13 amino acids long. Germline V gene sequence: CDR1 MDHEN, CDR2 SYDVKM. Trimming cost V 10 bases and J 4 bases; bases outside gene matches: 8. DNA of the CDR3: TGTGCCACCTTCGCCGGGACAGGCTATGGCTACACCTTC. Its protein product is CATFAGTGYGYTF.

The chain employs TRBV27 and TRBJ2-2, with unresolved D. Trimming shortened V by 3 bases and J by 1 base, and 9 bases separated the two germline ends. The germline V gene encodes CDR1 MNHEY and CDR2 SMNVEV (reference sequence). The CDR3 is 15 amino acids. CDR3 sequence (DNA): TGTGCCAGCAGTTTCGCGGCGGTGAACACCGGGGAGCTGTTTTTT. It yields the protein CASSFAAVNTGELFF.

The rearrangement joins TRBV19 to TRBJ1-5; D is unclear. Between the trimmed V and J ends, which lost 3 bases and 4 bases, there was a span of 7 bases. There are 13 residues in the CDR3. Germline values: CDR1 LNHDA, CDR2 SQIVND (reference sequence). CDR3 protein: CASSMDLNQPQHF. CDR3 DNA sequence: TGTGCCAGTAGTATGGACCTTAATCAGCCCCAGCATTTT.

J is TRBJ2-3 and V is TRBV11-1; D not resolved. The CDR3 covers 12 residues. Germline V gene sequence: CDR1 SGHAT, CDR2 FQDESV (reference sequence). Trimming left V 5 bases short and J 2 bases short, with 5 bases between. Written as DNA, the CDR3 is TGTGCCAGCAGCCAATTCACAGATACGCAGTATTTT. Its translation: CASSQFTDTQYF.

This sequence joins TRBV5-4 and TRBJ1-4; a possible D gene is TRBD1 (6 bases). Germline V gives CDR1 SGHNT, CDR2 YYREEE (reference sequence). CDR3 length: 15 residues. Trimming cost V 0 bases and J 8 bases, with 14 bases left between them. CDR3 loop: CASSLEGQRREKLFF. CDR3 DNA sequence: TGTGCCAGCAGCTTGGAAGGACAGAGAAGGGAAAAACTGTTTTTT.